The present entry profiles one T cell receptor beta chain with its context. Repertoires were generated with immunoSEQ multiplex PCR, while TCRdb's copy carries only in-frame clones and drops some. The data contain 130,000 to 150,000 clones, around four fifths of them seen just once; the ten biggest clones take up approximately 4.6%. The sample belongs to a study of blood T cell repertoires in COVID-19. Study-wide context: The origin of the acute and convalescent COVID-19 samples was the United States, Italy and Spain. T cells, B-cell-depleted T cells, or PBMCs supplied cDNA or gDNA.

CDR1 is PRHDT, CDR2 FYEKMQ, per germline (reference sequence). V shed 2 bases and J shed 0 bases, with 8 bases lying between them. The CDR3 has 14 residues. This receptor was obtained from a human donor in a cohort sampled during active COVID-19. The rearrangement links TRBV13 to TRBJ2-7, with unresolved D. The material sequenced was peripheral blood. The CDR3: CASSLYSSSYEQYF. CDR3 bases: TGTGCCAGCAGCTTATACAGTAGCTCCTACGAGCAGTACTTC.